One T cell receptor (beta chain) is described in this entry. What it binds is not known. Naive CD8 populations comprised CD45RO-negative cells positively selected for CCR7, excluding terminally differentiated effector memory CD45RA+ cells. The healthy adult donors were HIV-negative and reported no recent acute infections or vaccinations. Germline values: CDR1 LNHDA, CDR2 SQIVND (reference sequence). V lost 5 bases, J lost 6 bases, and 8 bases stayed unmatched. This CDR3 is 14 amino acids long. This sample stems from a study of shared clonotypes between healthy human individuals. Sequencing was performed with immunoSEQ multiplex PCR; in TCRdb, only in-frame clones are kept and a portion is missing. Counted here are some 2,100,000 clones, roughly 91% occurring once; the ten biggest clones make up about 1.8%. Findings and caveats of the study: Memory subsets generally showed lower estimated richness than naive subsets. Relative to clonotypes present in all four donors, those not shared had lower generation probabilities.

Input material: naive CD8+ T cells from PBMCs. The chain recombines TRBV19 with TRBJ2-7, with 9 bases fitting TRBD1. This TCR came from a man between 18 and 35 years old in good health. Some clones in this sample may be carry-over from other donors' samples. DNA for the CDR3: TGTGCCAGTAGTCCCCGACAGGGGGTTGGCGAGCAGTACTTC. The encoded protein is CASSPRQGVGEQYF.